The T cell receptor (beta chain) under discussion was sequenced for a study of CD8+ T cells in alopecia areata (dated by TCRdb to between 2017 and 2018). Context from the whole study: High-throughput TCRbeta sequencing was used to examine T cell clonal expansion in alopecia areata in both the C3H/HeJ mouse model and human patients. On the human side, TCRbeta sequencing was run on scalp tissue and on sorted CD4+ and CD8+ peripheral blood T cells from healthy controls and from alopecia areata patients with either patchy or totalis/universalis disease. Scalp clonality was compared across normal scalp (n=4), patchy alopecia areata scalp (n=8), and alopecia totalis/universalis scalp (n=8). RNA came from the PAXgene miRNA kit for fixed scalp, the miRNeasy kit for PBMCs, and the RNeasy kit for mouse skin. Amplification of TCRbeta CDR3 regions was done by immunoSEQ multiplex PCR using 35 Vbeta forward primers and 13 Jbeta reverse primers. General findings and caveats noted by the study authors: Compared with normal scalp, lesional scalp, particularly in alopecia totalis/universalis, had higher clonality and more expanded CD8+ clones, which suggests antigenic drive. Unlike mouse skin, which is dominated by gammadelta T cells, normal human skin has resident alphabeta T cells that are also sequenced, and this complicates analysis of the scalp TCR repertoire. Shared TCR sequences between patients were less evident than in mice, which may be partly attributable to HLA diversity in the patient population.

Concerning this clone itself: The specificity of this receptor is unknown. Within one base of it there is no much larger clone, and no base qualities were kept.

Library prep was done by the immunoSEQ multiplex PCR assay. RNA was extracted from all samples and reverse transcribed into cDNA as template for TCR sequencing. First-strand cDNA was synthesized using SuperScript III with a 2:1 mix of oligo-dT and random hexamers. Amplification bias was assessed with a synthetic immune receptor repertoire, and residual bias was removed computationally. From the authors' description of their analysis: After raw reads were preprocessed to remove errors, the CDR3 was defined following IMGT conventions as running from the conserved cysteine to phenylalanine. Clonality was calculated as 1 minus Shannon entropy normalized by log2 of the number of productive unique TCRs. Scalp TCRbeta sequences were cross-referenced with sorted blood CD4 and CD8 repertoires so that the CD4 or CD8 identity of scalp clones could be inferred. Sourced from immuneACCESS, this table was stored by TCRdb with only in-frame sequences that have V and J called. A share of the clones is absent; for the studies checked, an unresolved V gene accounts for under half, and the remainder has no known explanation. V, J and clone size are taken as reported in that table, and D and trimming were inferred from the DNA itself. The sample has approximately 82,000 clones on record, 45% to 60% of them singletons. Together, the top ten hold approximately 5.3% of the sample.

Lesional scalp punch biopsies and peripheral blood were collected from alopecia areata patients. After PBMCs were isolated by density centrifugation and stained for CD3, CD4 and CD8, a FACSAria was used to sort CD4+ and CD8+ T cells. Untreated alopecia areata patients were recruited as part of a multicenter biomarker study. For roughly five biomarker-study patients, blood CD8+ T cells were further sorted into NKG2D-low and NKG2D-high fractions. The CDR3 has 14 amino acids, counting the end cysteine and phenylalanine. CDR3 DNA is the only sequence kept; it has 42 bases, read in frame from the first base. CDR1 and CDR2 are read off the germline V gene (reference sequence) as MNHNY and SVGAGI. Deletion took 7 bases off V and 0 bases off J, with a span of 10 bases between the germline ends.

The material sequenced was NKG2D-high CD8+ T cells sorted from blood. Interpreted using the paper, the cell subset or site label stands for: sorted CD8+ NKG2D-high blood T cells. The chain is assembled from TRBV6-6 and TRBJ2-4; 5 matching bases give a weak D call of TRBD1. The receptor was derived from a human donor with alopecia areata. The CDR3 in this case is CASTTGLAKNIQYF. DNA sequence: TGTGCCAGCACCACAGGCTTAGCCAAAAACATTCAGTACTTC.